The 4 T cell receptor beta chains below all came from one sample that was sequenced in a study of blood T cell repertoires in COVID-19. TCRdb's table, derived via immunoSEQ multiplex PCR, lists solely in-frame clones and lacks some. The sample consists of 52,000 or so clones, roughly 80% of them appearing once. The specimen was peripheral blood. These receptors were obtained from a human donor in a cohort sampled during active or convalescent COVID-19.

This chain connects TRBV7-2 to TRBJ2-6; the match to TRBD1 covers 9 bases. The CDR3 spans 17 residues. From germline, CDR1 is SGHTA and CDR2 FQGNSA. The J segment lost 2 bases and the V segment lost 5 bases, leaving 7 bases of the junction unmatched. In DNA form, the CDR3 reads TGTGCCAGCAGCGCGACAGGGGGAGGGACTGGGGCCAACGTCCTGACTTTC. It yields the protein CASSATGGGTGANVLTF.

Remarks on this clone: A junction boundary mismatches the germline segment, possibly from a read error. The V and J genes are TRBV7-7 and TRBJ2-7, with D possibly being TRBD1 (6 bases). The CDR3 spans 15 residues. Germline values: CDR1 SSHAT, CDR2 FNYEAQ (reference sequence). CDR3 in DNA: TGTGCTAGCAGCTTAGCCTCGGGACAATCCTACGAGCAGTACTTC. Translating gives CASSLASGQSYEQYF.

The chain uses TRBV7-3 and TRBJ2-1; a possible D gene is TRBD2 (5 bases). CDR3 length: 14 amino acids. V was shortened by 6 bases and J by 0 bases, with 9 bases between the two germline ends. Germline loops: CDR1 SGHTA, CDR2 FQGTGA. CDR3 bases: TGTGCCAGCAGTACGGGGTCCTCCTACAATGAGCAGTTCTTC. Translating it yields CASSTGSSYNEQFF.

V gene TRBV10-3 combines with J gene TRBJ2-7; D may be TRBD2 (5 bases). This CDR3 has 13 residues. CDR1 and CDR2 from the germline V gene are ENHRY and SYGVKD. V was clipped by 6 bases and J by 6 bases, with 15 bases between them. The CDR3 protein is CAIRDSGGPEQYF. The CDR3 DNA follows: TGTGCCATCAGAGATTCCGGAGGCCCCGAGCAGTACTTC.